Shown below are 9 T cell receptor beta chains from a single sample sequenced in a study of blood T cell repertoires in COVID-19. Profiling relied on immunoSEQ multiplex PCR, and the TCRdb table lists in-frame clones only, not all of them. This table has around 230,000 clones, approximately 90% appearing once. The material sequenced was peripheral blood. All receptors derive from a man aged 45-65 years with COVID-19, enrolled during active disease.

V and J are TRBV6-5 and TRBJ1-6; 7 nucleotides line up with TRBD1. Germline V gene data show CDR1 as MNHEY and CDR2 as SVGAGI. J lost 11 bases, V lost 0 bases, and 7 bases had no gene match. There are 15 residues in the CDR3. This chain's CDR3 is CASSYSKQGMAPLHF. CDR3 DNA: TGTGCCAGCAGTTACTCGAAACAGGGGATGGCACCCCTCCACTTT.

The chain is built from TRBV7-3 and TRBJ2-1; no firm D call. CDR3 length: 13 residues. The germline CDR1 and CDR2 sequences are SGHTA and FQGTGA. Trimming left V 5 bases short and J 5 bases short, with 10 bases between. CDR3 region: CASSHNTDNEQFF. The DNA of the CDR3 is TGTGCCAGCAGCCACAACACCGACAATGAGCAGTTCTTC.

The chain joins TRBV7-9 to TRBJ2-7; TRBD1 aligns across 8 bases. Germline CDR1 SEHNR, CDR2 FQNEAQ (reference sequence). The CDR3 loop spans 16 amino acids. V dropped 0 bases and J dropped 0; count of bases not matched to a gene: 4. CDR3 sequence (DNA): TGTGCCAGCAGCTTAGCGCTGGGACAGGCCTCCTACGAGCAGTACTTC. The encoded protein is CASSLALGQASYEQYF.

Only a few counts were recorded for this clone. V and J are TRBV27 and TRBJ1-5; D is ambiguous. This CDR3 is 16 amino acids long. Looked up from germline, CDR1 is MNHEY and CDR2 is SMNVEV (reference sequence). V shed 6 bases and J shed 7 bases, with 22 bases lying between them. The CDR3 sequence is CASSLAPPKSGQPQHF. The CDR3 nucleotides read TGTGCCAGCAGCCTGGCCCCACCAAAATCGGGACAGCCCCAGCATTTT.

This clone has a single count. The chain employs TRBV9 and TRBJ2-5; TRBD2 agrees at 9 bases. The CDR3 is 15 amino acids. Germline values: CDR1 SGDLS, CDR2 YYNGEE. Trimming cost V 3 bases and J 5 bases; bases outside gene matches: 8. CDR3 coding DNA: TGTGCCAGCAGCGGTTCCCTAGCGGGAACGGAGACCCAGTACTTC. It yields the protein CASSGSLAGTETQYF.

This clone has just one count. V gene TRBV7-6 combines with J gene TRBJ1-5; 10 bases fit TRBD1. The V segment lost 3 bases and the J segment 2 bases; nucleotides outside the gene matches: 1. Germline assignment: CDR1 SGHVS and CDR2 FNYEAQ. CDR3 length: 15 residues. DNA for the CDR3: TGTGCCAGCAGCTTGGGGACAGGGGGCAATCAGCCCCAGCATTTT. Residues: CASSLGTGGNQPQHF.

This clone occurred once. The rearrangement uses TRBV30 and TRBJ2-7; D is possibly TRBD2 (6 bases). Germline V lookup: CDR1 GTSNPN, CDR2 SVGIG (reference sequence). The V end was cut by 5 bases, the J end by 6 bases, with 26 bases between. CDR3 length: 16 amino acids. The CDR3 sequence is CAWWPGGTGRGSEQYF. The DNA for the CDR3 is TGTGCCTGGTGGCCCGGGGGAACCGGTCGAGGGAGCGAGCAGTACTTC.

The chain has TRBV6-5 and TRBJ2-7; TRBD2 aligns across 9 bases. Germline trimming cut 0 bases from V and 6 bases from J; bases unmatched to any gene: 6. Germline V gene sequence: CDR1 MNHEY, CDR2 SVGAGI. The CDR3 is 15 amino acids. CDR3 sequence reads: CASSYSIAGVGEQYF. The CDR3 coding sequence is TGTGCCAGCAGTTACTCGATAGCGGGAGTGGGCGAGCAGTACTTC.

CDR3 residues: CASSLYPPGVSGPGELFF. The CDR3 DNA is TGTGCCAGCAGCTTGTACCCCCCGGGGGTTAGCGGTCCCGGGGAGCTGTTTTTT. This chain links TRBV5-4 with TRBJ2-2, with D perhaps matching TRBD2 (6 bases). Trimming left V 1 base short and J 6 bases short, with 22 bases between. The CDR3 runs to 18 residues. Germline lookup yields CDR1 SGHNT and CDR2 YYREEE (reference sequence).